This passage covers 27 T cell receptor beta chains from one sample sequenced in a study of T cells in Graves' hyperthyroidism and ophthalmopathy. Amplification yielded TCR beta CDR3 regions, with RNA transcripts as the source. An initial round of RT-PCR targeting the TCR CDR3 relied on the HTBI primer set. TCRdb used MiXCR to reprocess the multiplex PCR reads, holding one entry per CDR3 protein. This sample yields around 760,000 distinct CDR3 sequences, of which around a third are seen a single time; less than 35% belongs to the top ten. The source material was blood. The receptors originated from a woman aged 40 to 55 with Graves' hyperthyroidism.

This chain connects TRBV7-9 to TRBJ1-4; 8 nucleotides line up with TRBD1. The length of the CDR3 is 15 residues. The V segment lost 7 bases and the J segment 0 bases; nucleotides outside the gene matches: 4. Per the germline V gene, CDR1 is SEHNR and CDR2 is FQNEAQ (reference sequence). The CDR3 here is CASNDRGTTNEKLFF. The CDR3, as DNA: TGTGCCAGCAATGACAGGGGAACAACTAATGAAAAACTGTTTTTT.

A note on this clonotype: The CDR3 end shows no conserved phenylalanine or tryptophan, and so a read error is likely. V is TRBV10-3 and J is TRBJ2-2; the D call may be TRBD1 or TRBD2 (5 bases each). The CDR3 has 16 amino acids. Between the trimmed V and J ends, which lost 7 bases and 0 bases, there was a span of 15 bases. Germline lookup yields CDR1 ENHRY and CDR2 SYGVKD. The CDR3 is CAITSGASTNTGELFL. The CDR3 region has the DNA TGTGCCATCACTTCCGGGGCTAGTACGAACACCGGGGAGCTGTTTTTG.

Worth noting for this clonotype: A read error may be the cause here, since a much bigger clone is one base away. The chain recombines TRBV5-1 with TRBJ2-5; 7 bases line up with TRBD1. Germline CDR1 and CDR2: SGHRS and YFSETQ. The CDR3 has 13 residues. The CDR3 here is CASSTTGEEAQYF. In DNA, the CDR3 is TGCGCCAGCAGCACCACAGGGGAAGAGGCCCAGTACTTC.

In this sample, this clonotype turned up a few times. The chain is built from TRBV14 and TRBJ2-5; 10 bases align to TRBD1. The junction had 9 bases not matched to a gene; V was cut back by 3 bases and J by 5 bases. Germline lookup yields CDR1 SGHDN and CDR2 FVKESK. The CDR3 is 16 amino acids. CDR3 bases: TGTGCCAGCAGCCAGACAGGGGGCGCAGGAGGGGAGACCCAGTACTTC. This sequence encodes CASSQTGGAGGETQYF.

A word on this clonotype: Being one base from a much bigger clone, this may be a read error. This chain uses TRBV7-9 with TRBJ2-5; D ambiguous. CDR1 SEHNR and CDR2 FQNEAQ come from the germline V gene (reference sequence). The CDR3 covers 15 residues. CDR3 DNA sequence: TGTCCCAGCAGCTTAGGCCCACAGTACCAAGAGACCCAGTACTTC. Protein: CPSSLGPQYQETQYF.

This clonotype was seen a handful of times. The chain has TRBV29-1 and TRBJ1-2; the D gene is possibly TRBD1 (5 bases). Germline V gene data show CDR1 as SQVTM and CDR2 as ANQGSEA. CDR3 length: 13 residues. V was shortened by 6 bases and J by 7 bases, with 18 bases between the two germline ends. The CDR3 sequence: CSVRDSGFGGYTF. The CDR3 bases are TGCAGCGTCAGGGATTCGGGTTTTGGTGGCTACACCTTC. Supplemented by reference TRBV29-1 and TRBJ1-2, the full variable domain reads SAVISQKPSRDICQRGTSLTIQCQVDSQVTMMFWYRQQPGQSLTLIATANQGSEATYESGFVIDKFPISRPNLTFSTLTVSNMSPEDSSIYLCSVRDSGFGGYTFGSGTRLTVV.

In this sample, this clonotype turned up a few times. The chain couples TRBV13 to TRBJ2-5; tentative D call: TRBD2 (5 bases). This CDR3 comprises 15 residues. Trimming removed 3 bases from V and 0 bases from J, with 11 bases in between. Germline CDR1 PRHDT, CDR2 FYEKMQ (reference sequence). The CDR3 sequence: CASSFQLVHQETQYF. The CDR3 DNA reads TGTGCCAGCAGCTTTCAACTAGTACACCAAGAGACCCAGTACTTC.

This chain joins TRBV6-6 and TRBJ1-6; D possibly corresponds to TRBD1 (5 bases). Germline assignment: CDR1 MNHNY and CDR2 SVGAGI (reference sequence). The V and J ends lost 0 bases and 12 bases respectively, with 15 bases between them. This CDR3 is 15 amino acids long. CDR3 sequence (DNA): TGTGCCAGCAGTTACTCGAGCGTTCCCGGGGGACCCCTCCACTTT. The encoded protein is CASSYSSVPGGPLHF.

The V call is TRBV18, the J call TRBJ1-2; TRBD1 is a possible D gene (5 bases). Germline CDR1 KGHSH, CDR2 LQKENI. Trimming removed 2 bases at V and 6 bases at J, with 10 bases between. This CDR3 is 13 amino acids long. CDR3 sequence (DNA): TGTGCCAGCTCACCAGAGGAGGGGAATGGCTACACCTTC. This encodes CASSPEEGNGYTF.

This clonotype has only a few counts. The CDR3 DNA sequence: TGTGCCAGCAGCAAACAAGCCGGGACAGGGGGGGAGACCCAGTACTTC. Its translation is CASSKQAGTGGETQYF. This chain links TRBV9 with TRBJ2-5; 11 nucleotides line up with TRBD1. The CDR3 is made up of 16 amino acids. J was trimmed by 5 bases and V by 4 bases; bases with no gene match: 10. Germline assignment: CDR1 SGDLS and CDR2 YYNGEE.

This clonotype was counted many times. V is TRBV7-2 and J is TRBJ2-5, with D possibly matching TRBD1 (5 bases). This CDR3 is built from 15 residues. The V end lost 0 bases, the J end lost 7 bases, and 15 bases lay between the germline ends. The germline gives CDR1 SGHTA, CDR2 FQGNSA. Here the CDR3 reads CASSLAGRARVTQYF. For the CDR3, the DNA is TGTGCCAGCAGCTTAGCGGGCAGGGCTCGGGTGACCCAGTACTTC.

The genes are TRBV6-1 and TRBJ1-1; no definite D call. Looked up from germline, CDR1 is MNHNS and CDR2 is SASEGT. The CDR3 runs to 14 residues. Trimming shortened V by 2 bases and J by 6 bases, and 13 bases separated the two germline ends. For the CDR3, the DNA is TGTGCCAGCAGTGAAACGGCTGAAACAGCTGAAGCTTTCTTT. Translated: CASSETAETAEAFF.

This clonotype has ten or more counts. The genes are TRBV9 and TRBJ2-2; no firm D call. Trimming removed 0 bases from V and 6 bases from J, with 12 bases in between. Germline V gene lookup returns CDR1 SGDLS and CDR2 YYNGEE. This CDR3 has 15 amino acids. CDR3 sequence reads: CASSVAFYFPGELFF. The CDR3 DNA follows: TGTGCCAGCAGCGTAGCGTTTTACTTTCCCGGGGAGCTGTTTTTT.

This chain uses TRBV7-9 with TRBJ2-5; D call uncertain. The ends were cut back, 5 bases at V and 3 bases at J, with 25 bases in the middle. Per the germline V gene, CDR1 is SEHNR and CDR2 is FQNEAQ (reference sequence). This CDR3 is 18 amino acids long. The DNA of the CDR3 is TGTGCCAGCAGCCCGCGTTTGCTGGGAAATAATGGGAAAGAGACCCAGTACTTC. This translates into CASSPRLLGNNGKETQYF.

Points on this clonotype: Without the conserved terminal phenylalanine or tryptophan, this CDR3 likely stems from a read error. The V and J genes are TRBV6-1 and TRBJ1-2; D gene unclear. CDR3 length: 13 amino acids. CDR1 and CDR2 from the germline V gene are MNHNS and SASEGT. V was shortened by 5 bases and J by 0 bases, with 7 bases between the two germline ends. The CDR3 reads CASSRRTNYGYTL. The CDR3 coding sequence is TGTGCCAGCAGTAGAAGAACTAACTATGGCTACACCCTC.

The table lists this clonotype with a few counts. The rearrangement links TRBV20-1 to TRBJ1-1, with D possibly TRBD1 on 5 matching bases. Per germline, CDR1 DFQATT and CDR2 SNEGSKA (reference sequence). V lost 0 bases to trimming and J lost 2 bases, with 13 bases between them. CDR3 length: 15 amino acids. The CDR3 DNA is TGCAGTGCTAGAGACTCGATGGGGGGTAACACTGAAGCTTTCTTT. Its translation is CSARDSMGGNTEAFF.

This clonotype has at least ten counts. The rearrangement links TRBV10-3 to TRBJ2-5; no clear D. Germline V gene lookup returns CDR1 ENHRY and CDR2 SYGVKD. The V end lost 2 bases, the J end lost 5 bases, and 6 bases lay between the germline ends. CDR3 length: 12 amino acids. As DNA, the CDR3 is TGTGCCATCAGTGAGCTCAAGGAGACCCAGTACTTC. Translation gives CAISELKETQYF.

This clonotype showed up just a few times. The rearrangement uses TRBV11-2 and TRBJ2-4; D is unclear. V lost 1 base and J lost 7, with 8 bases in between. This CDR3 region has 13 residues. Germline assignment: CDR1 SGHAT and CDR2 FQNNGV. CDR3 DNA sequence: TGTGCCAGCAGCTTAGCACTGGGGAACATTCAGTACTTC. Translated, it gives CASSLALGNIQYF.

The chain recombines TRBV4-3 with TRBJ1-4; TRBD1 aligns across 7 bases. The junction had 8 bases not matched to a gene; V was cut back by 4 bases and J by 3 bases. The germline V gene encodes CDR1 LGHNA and CDR2 YSLEER. The length of the CDR3 is 16 residues. The DNA for the CDR3 is TGCGCCAGCAGCCTCTCGACCACAGGGGCTAATGAAAAACTGTTTTTT. Protein: CASSLSTTGANEKLFF.

The chain is built from TRBV4-1 and TRBJ1-4; the match to TRBD1 covers 8 bases. The CDR3 contains 17 residues. The junction had 8 bases not matched to a gene; V was cut back by 2 bases and J by 3 bases. The germline gives CDR1 MGHRA, CDR2 YSYEKL. The CDR3 bases are TGCGCCAGCAGCCAACCTAAGGACAGGGTCTCTAATGAAAAACTGTTTTTT. This sequence encodes CASSQPKDRVSNEKLFF.

Points on this clonotype: An end of the junction does not agree with germline; a read error may underlie this. This rearrangement joins TRBV7-6 to TRBJ1-3, with D perhaps matching TRBD1 (5 bases). This CDR3 is built from 18 residues. Germline V gives CDR1 SGHVS, CDR2 FNYEAQ. The CDR3 loop is CVSSLAMKVDSSGNTIYF. The CDR3 DNA is TGTGTCAGCAGCTTAGCGATGAAGGTTGACAGCTCTGGAAACACCATATATTTT.

This clonotype was seen many times. The genes are TRBV24-1 and TRBJ2-5; D uncertain. V lost 3 bases and J 1 base, leaving 8 bases between the germline ends. Germline loops: CDR1 KGHDR, CDR2 SFDVKD. CDR3 length: 14 residues. CDR3 nucleotides: TGTGCCACCAGTGATGCCAGTGTCCAAGAGACCCAGTACTTC. Protein: CATSDASVQETQYF.

This clonotype was detected only once. This chain joins TRBV6-1 and TRBJ2-6; tentative D call: TRBD2 (6 bases). The CDR3 is made up of 16 amino acids. The germline V gene encodes CDR1 MNHNS and CDR2 SASEGT. Trimming removed 6 bases at V and 0 bases at J, with 12 bases between. The CDR3 nucleotides are TGTGCCAGCAGCCTAGCGTATTACTCTGGGGCCAACGTCCTGACTTTC. This codes for CASSLAYYSGANVLTF.

The chain couples TRBV12-3 or TRBV12-4 to TRBJ1-2; D call uncertain. Trimming cost V 6 bases and J 7 bases, with 12 bases left between them. CDR3 length: 12 residues. CDR3 nucleotides: TGTGCCAGCAGGTCCAGCGGGAGTGGCTACACCTTC. It specifies CASRSSGSGYTF.

About this clonotype: Since a much larger clone is just one base distant, this may be a read error. V is TRBV7-9 and J is TRBJ2-2; 8 nucleotides align to TRBD1. The ends lost 5 bases at V and 7 bases at J; junction bases unmatched: 9. The CDR3 is 15 amino acids. Germline CDR1 is SEHNR and CDR2 is FQNEAQ (reference sequence). As DNA, the CDR3 is TGTGCCAGCAGCGACACGGACAGGGCGCTCGGGGAGCTGTTTTTT. Protein: CASSDTDRALGELFF.

Only one count was recorded for this clonotype. In DNA, the CDR3 is TGCGCCAGCAGCTTGTCGCAGGGACACCCGGCCAACGTCCTGACTTTC. Residues: CASSLSQGHPANVLTF. This sequence joins TRBV5-1 and TRBJ2-6; D may be TRBD1 (6 bases). CDR1 is SGHRS, CDR2 YFSETQ, per germline. V dropped 1 base and J dropped 6 bases, with 14 bases sitting between them. The CDR3 consists of 16 residues.

The chain has TRBV20-1 and TRBJ1-2; tentatively, D is TRBD1 (5 bases). The V gene lost 0 bases and the J gene lost 7 bases, with 15 bases spanning the gap. CDR3 length: 14 residues. Germline-derived CDR1 and CDR2 are DFQATT and SNEGSKA (reference sequence). The CDR3 DNA follows: TGCAGTGCTAGAGATTTGCAAAGGGACCCTGGCTACACCTTC. Translated, it gives CSARDLQRDPGYTF.